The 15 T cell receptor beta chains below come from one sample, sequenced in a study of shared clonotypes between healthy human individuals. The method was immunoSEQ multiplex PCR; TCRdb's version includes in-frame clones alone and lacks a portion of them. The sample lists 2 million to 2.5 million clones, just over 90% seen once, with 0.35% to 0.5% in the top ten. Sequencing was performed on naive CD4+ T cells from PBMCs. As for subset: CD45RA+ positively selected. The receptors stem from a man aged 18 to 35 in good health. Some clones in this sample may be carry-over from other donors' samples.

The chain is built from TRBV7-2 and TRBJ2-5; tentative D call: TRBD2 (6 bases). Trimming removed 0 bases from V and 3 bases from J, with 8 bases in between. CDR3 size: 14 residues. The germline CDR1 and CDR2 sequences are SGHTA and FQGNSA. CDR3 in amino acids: CASSLAGTEETQYF. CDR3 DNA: TGTGCCAGCAGCTTAGCGGGGACTGAAGAGACCCAGTACTTC.

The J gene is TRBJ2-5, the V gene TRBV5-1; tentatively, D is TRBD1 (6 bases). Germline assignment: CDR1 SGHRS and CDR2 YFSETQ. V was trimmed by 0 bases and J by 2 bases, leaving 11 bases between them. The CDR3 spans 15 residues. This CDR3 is CASSLEKGVQETQYF. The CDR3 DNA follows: TGCGCCAGCAGCTTGGAAAAGGGGGTTCAAGAGACCCAGTACTTC.

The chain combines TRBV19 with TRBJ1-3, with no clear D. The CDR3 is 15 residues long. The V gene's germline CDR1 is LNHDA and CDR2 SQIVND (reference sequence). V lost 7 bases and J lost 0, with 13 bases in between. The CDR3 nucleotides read TGTGCCAGTACCCTGGACCGAAGCTCTGGAAACACCATATATTTT. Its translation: CASTLDRSSGNTIYF.

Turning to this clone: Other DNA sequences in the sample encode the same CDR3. The CDR3 region is CASSPGQSYNEQFF. The CDR3 nucleotides are TGCGCCAGCAGCCCAGGACAGAGCTACAATGAGCAGTTCTTC. This chain connects TRBV5-1 to TRBJ2-1, with a tentative D call TRBD1 (6 bases). Germline V lookup: CDR1 SGHRS, CDR2 YFSETQ. CDR3 length equals 14 residues. The V end was cut by 4 bases, the J end by 3 bases, with 11 bases between.

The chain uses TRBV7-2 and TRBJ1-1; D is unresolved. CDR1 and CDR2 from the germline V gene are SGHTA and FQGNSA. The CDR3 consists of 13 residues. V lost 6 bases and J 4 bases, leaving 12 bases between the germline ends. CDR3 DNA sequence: TGTGCCAGCAGTACCGGCTTTCGCACTGAAGCTTTCTTT. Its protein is CASSTGFRTEAFF. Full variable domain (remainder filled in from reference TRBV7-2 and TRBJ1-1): GAGVSQSPSNKVTEKGKDVELRCDPISGHTALYWYRQSLGQGLEFLIYFQGNSAPDKSGLPSDRFSAERTGGSVSTLTIQRTQQEDSAVYLCASSTGFRTEAFFGQGTRLTVV.

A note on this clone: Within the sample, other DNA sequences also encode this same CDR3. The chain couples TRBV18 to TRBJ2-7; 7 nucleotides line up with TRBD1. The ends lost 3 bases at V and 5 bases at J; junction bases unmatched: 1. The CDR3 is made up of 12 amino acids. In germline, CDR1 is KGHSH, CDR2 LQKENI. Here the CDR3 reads CASSPGTDEQYF. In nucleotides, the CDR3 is TGTGCCAGCTCACCCGGGACAGACGAGCAGTACTTC.

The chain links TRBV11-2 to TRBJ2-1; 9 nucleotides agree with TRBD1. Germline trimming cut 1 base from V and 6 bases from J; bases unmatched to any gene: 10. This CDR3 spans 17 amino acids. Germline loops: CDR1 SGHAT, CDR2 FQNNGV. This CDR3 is CASSLGAGGTGFNEQFF. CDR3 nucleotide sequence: TGTGCCAGCAGCTTAGGGGCTGGGGGGACAGGGTTCAATGAGCAGTTCTTC.

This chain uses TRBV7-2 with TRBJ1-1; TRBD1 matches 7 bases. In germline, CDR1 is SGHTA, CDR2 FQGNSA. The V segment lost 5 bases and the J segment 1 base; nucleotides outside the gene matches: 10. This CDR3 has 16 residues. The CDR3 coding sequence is TGTGCCAGCAGCCCACGGATGTGGACAGGGAACACTGAAGCTTTCTTT. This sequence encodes CASSPRMWTGNTEAFF.

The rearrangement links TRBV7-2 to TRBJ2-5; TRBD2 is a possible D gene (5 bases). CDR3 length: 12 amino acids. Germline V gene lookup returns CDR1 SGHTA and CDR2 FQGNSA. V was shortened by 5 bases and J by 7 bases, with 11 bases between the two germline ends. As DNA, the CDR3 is TGTGCCAGCAGCCTGGAGGTAGGGACCCAGTACTTC. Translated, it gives CASSLEVGTQYF.

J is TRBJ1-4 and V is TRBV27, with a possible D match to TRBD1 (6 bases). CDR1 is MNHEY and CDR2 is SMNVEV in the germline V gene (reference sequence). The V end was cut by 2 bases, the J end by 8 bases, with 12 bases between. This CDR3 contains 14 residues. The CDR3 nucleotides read TGTGCCAGCAGTTTACAGGGGAGTAGAGAAAAACTGTTTTTT. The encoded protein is CASSLQGSREKLFF.

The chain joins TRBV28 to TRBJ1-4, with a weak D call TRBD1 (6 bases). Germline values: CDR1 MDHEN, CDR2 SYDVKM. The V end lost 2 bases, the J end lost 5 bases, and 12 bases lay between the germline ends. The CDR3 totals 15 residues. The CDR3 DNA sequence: TGTGCCAGCAGTTTAGGAGGGGGGGGCAATGAAAAACTGTTTTTT. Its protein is CASSLGGGGNEKLFF.

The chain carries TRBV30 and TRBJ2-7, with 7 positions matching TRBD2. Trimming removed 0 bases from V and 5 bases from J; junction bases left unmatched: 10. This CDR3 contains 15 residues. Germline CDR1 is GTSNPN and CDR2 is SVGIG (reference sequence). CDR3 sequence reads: CAWSVQVGGPHEQYF. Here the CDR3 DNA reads TGTGCCTGGAGTGTACAGGTGGGAGGGCCGCACGAGCAGTACTTC.

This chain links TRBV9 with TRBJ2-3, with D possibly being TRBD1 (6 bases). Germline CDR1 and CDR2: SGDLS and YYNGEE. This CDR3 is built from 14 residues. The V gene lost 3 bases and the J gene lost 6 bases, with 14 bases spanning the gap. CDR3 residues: CASSGGQQQDTQYF. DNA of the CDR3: TGTGCCAGCAGCGGTGGACAGCAACAGGATACGCAGTATTTT.

For the CDR3, the DNA is TGTGCCAGCACCTCCTCCGACACTGAAGCTTTCTTT. The encoded protein is CASTSSDTEAFF. The rearrangement joins TRBV6-6 to TRBJ1-1; D unresolved. The CDR3 loop spans 12 amino acids. Germline V gene data show CDR1 as MNHNY and CDR2 as SVGAGI (reference sequence). Between the trimmed V and J ends, which lost 7 bases and 3 bases, there was a span of 9 bases.

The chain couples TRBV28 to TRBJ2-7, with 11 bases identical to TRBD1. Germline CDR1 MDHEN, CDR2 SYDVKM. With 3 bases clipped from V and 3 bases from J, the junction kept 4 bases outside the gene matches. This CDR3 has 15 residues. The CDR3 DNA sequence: TGTGCCAGCAGTTTCTCCGGGACAGGGGGCTACGAGCAGTACTTC. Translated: CASSFSGTGGYEQYF.